These 19 T cell receptor beta chains share one sample of origin, sequenced in a study of blood T cell repertoires in COVID-19. The data were produced by immunoSEQ multiplex PCR, yet TCRdb's version contains in-frame clones alone and is incomplete. The data show around 67,000 clones, around 83% seen once. The material sequenced was peripheral blood. The receptors here all came from a man aged 45 to 65 with active COVID-19.

In this sample, this clone turned up once. The genes are TRBV15 and TRBJ2-4; D not resolved. Germline CDR1 reads LNHNV; CDR2 reads YYDKDF (reference sequence). The CDR3 has 15 residues. V gave up 0 bases and J gave up 6 bases, with 12 bases separating them. CDR3 DNA: TGTGCCACCAGCAGAGATCAAGGCAGCGTAAACATTCAGTACTTC. This sequence encodes CATSRDQGSVNIQYF.

This chain connects TRBV3-1 (or the pseudogene TRBV3-2) to TRBJ2-2; 7 bases agree with TRBD2. This CDR3 is built from 16 residues. With V trimmed by 0 bases and J by 2 bases, 3 bases remained unmatched. Per the germline V gene, CDR1 is LGHDT and CDR2 is YNNKEL (reference sequence). In DNA form, the CDR3 reads TGTGCCAGCAGCCAAGAATCTAGCGGAAACACCGGGGAGCTGTTTTTT. Its protein is CASSQESSGNTGELFF.

In regard to this clone: Additional DNA sequences in this sample encode the identical CDR3. The chain carries TRBV7-9 and TRBJ1-2; D is ambiguous. The CDR3 is 13 amino acids. In germline, CDR1 is SEHNR, CDR2 FQNEAQ (reference sequence). Trimming left V 1 base short and J 2 bases short, with 5 bases between. The CDR3 DNA follows: TGTGCCAGCAGCTTAGGGCAGAACTATGGCTACACCTTC. The encoded protein is CASSLGQNYGYTF.

V gene TRBV3-1 (or the pseudogene TRBV3-2) combines with J gene TRBJ1-1; maybe TRBD1 (6 bases). The germline V gene encodes CDR1 LGHDT and CDR2 YNNKEL (reference sequence). The CDR3 sequence is 16 residues long. V lost 0 bases, J lost 0 bases, and 11 bases lay in between. CDR3 coding DNA: TGTGCCAGCAGCCAAGAGGACAGAAGGGTGAACACTGAAGCTTTCTTT. Protein sequence: CASSQEDRRVNTEAFF.

This chain links TRBV4-1 with TRBJ1-3; weak D call: TRBD1 (6 bases). The germline V and J ends were trimmed by 0 bases and 2 bases, with 11 bases remaining between them. The CDR3 has 16 amino acids. Germline CDR1 MGHRA, CDR2 YSYEKL. CDR3 amino acids: CASSQDGGATGNTIYF. CDR3 in DNA: TGCGCCAGCAGCCAAGATGGGGGCGCCACTGGAAACACCATATATTTT.

The table lists this clone with a count of one. The V gene is TRBV5-8, the J gene TRBJ1-2, with 7 bases identical to TRBD1. V trimming: 2 bases; J trimming: 4 bases; junction bases outside the gene matches: 5. Germline-derived CDR1 and CDR2 are SGHTS and YDEGEE. This CDR3 is built from 14 residues. The CDR3 DNA is TGTGCCAGCAGCTTCGCCGGGACAGCCTATGGCTACACCTTC. Protein: CASSFAGTAYGYTF.

V and J are TRBV20-1 and TRBJ2-1; D remains ambiguous. The V and J ends lost 2 bases and 9 bases respectively, with 8 bases between them. The germline CDR1 and CDR2 sequences are DFQATT and SNEGSKA (reference sequence). The CDR3 has 11 amino acids. The CDR3 reads CSARKGGEQFF. The CDR3, as DNA: TGCAGTGCTAGAAAAGGCGGTGAGCAGTTCTTC.

V usage is TRBV5-5 and J usage is TRBJ2-3, with 7 bases identical to TRBD1. Germline assignment: CDR1 SGHKS and CDR2 YYEKEE (reference sequence). The CDR3 is 12 residues long. V lost 4 bases and J lost 6; bases outside the gene matches: 2. The CDR3 bases are TGTGCCAGCAGCGTGGACAGGGATACGCAGTATTTT. Protein product: CASSVDRDTQYF.

The CDR3 region is CASSVTGAMNTEAFF. DNA for the CDR3: TGTGCCAGTAGTGTGACAGGAGCCATGAACACTGAAGCTTTCTTT. The chain couples TRBV19 to TRBJ1-1, with a weak D call TRBD1 (6 bases). This CDR3 region has 15 residues. The V gene lost 5 bases and the J gene lost 0 bases, with 13 bases spanning the gap. Germline V gives CDR1 LNHDA, CDR2 SQIVND (reference sequence).

Turning to this clone: Other DNA sequences from this sample encode an identical CDR3 as well. V and J are TRBV3-1 (or the pseudogene TRBV3-2) and TRBJ2-3; D ambiguous. Deletions cut 0 bases from V and 3 bases from J, with 10 bases between. The CDR3 spans 15 residues. The germline V gene encodes CDR1 LGHDT and CDR2 YNNKEL (reference sequence). This CDR3 is CASSQDRARTDTQYF. The CDR3 region has the DNA TGTGCCAGCAGCCAAGATCGTGCTCGGACAGATACGCAGTATTTT.

V and J are TRBV6-5 and TRBJ1-2; 8 nucleotides line up with TRBD1. Trimming cost V 4 bases and J 3 bases; bases outside gene matches: 4. The CDR3 is 14 residues long. Germline assignment: CDR1 MNHEY and CDR2 SVGAGI. CDR3 sequence (DNA): TGTGCCAGCAGTTCCTTGACAGGGGACTATGGCTACACCTTC. Protein product: CASSSLTGDYGYTF.

This chain connects TRBV5-1 to TRBJ2-4; TRBD2 is a possible D gene (6 bases). The CDR3 is made up of 14 amino acids. The V gene's germline CDR1 is SGHRS and CDR2 YFSETQ. V lost 0 bases and J lost 8, with 12 bases in between. The CDR3 loop is CASSLGTGEDIQYF. The CDR3 DNA reads as TGCGCCAGCAGCTTGGGGACGGGAGAAGACATTCAGTACTTC.

This chain joins TRBV7-2 and TRBJ1-6; D gene ambiguous. Deletions cut 1 base from V and 7 bases from J, with 11 bases between. The CDR3 is 15 amino acids. The germline CDR1 and CDR2 sequences are SGHTA and FQGNSA. The CDR3 loop is CASSLESVLNSPLHF. CDR3 DNA: TGTGCCAGCAGCTTAGAGTCGGTTTTAAATTCACCCCTCCACTTT.

The chain links TRBV29-1 to TRBJ1-1; D gene unclear. Trimming left V 2 bases short and J 2 bases short, with 15 bases between. The CDR3 totals 15 residues. Germline lookup yields CDR1 SQVTM and CDR2 ANQGSEA. The DNA for the CDR3 is TGCAGCGTTGAATTTTCAGCGTCCGGTAACACTGAAGCTTTCTTT. It yields the protein CSVEFSASGNTEAFF.

This chain uses TRBV12-3 or TRBV12-4 with TRBJ2-1, with a weak D call TRBD1 (7 bases). Trimming shortened V by 8 bases and J by 4 bases, and 12 bases separated the two germline ends. The CDR3 runs to 13 residues. The CDR3 loop reads CASRSGGYNEQFF. The CDR3 DNA is TGTGCCAGCCGATCAGGGGGGTACAATGAGCAGTTCTTC.

This sequence joins TRBV2 and TRBJ2-7, with D possibly TRBD2 on 6 matching bases. V dropped 6 bases and J dropped 0 bases, with 12 bases sitting between them. CDR1 SNHLY and CDR2 FYNNEI come from the germline V gene. The CDR3 is 14 residues long. The CDR3 is CASSRDSNSYEQYF. The DNA of the CDR3 is TGTGCCAGCAGCCGGGACTCCAACTCCTACGAGCAGTACTTC.

This clone appeared once. This chain uses TRBV18 with TRBJ1-1; TRBD1 matches at 7 bases. The CDR3 is 14 residues long. Germline lookup yields CDR1 KGHSH and CDR2 LQKENI. Trimming at V came to 0 bases and at J to 5 bases, leaving 3 bases not matched to a gene. The CDR3, as DNA: TGTGCCAGCTCACCACCCAGGGGGGATACTGAAGCTTTCTTT. Residues: CASSPPRGDTEAFF.

The gene calls are TRBV4-1 and TRBJ2-3; TRBD2 matches 13 bases. The CDR3 spans 21 residues. Germline V lookup: CDR1 MGHRA, CDR2 YSYEKL. The J segment lost 6 bases and the V segment lost 3 bases, leaving 21 bases of the junction unmatched. CDR3 region: CASSQALYLRLAGGPVDTQYF. The CDR3 region has the DNA TGCGCCAGCAGCCAGGCGCTCTACCTCAGACTAGCGGGAGGCCCCGTGGATACGCAGTATTTT.

The V call is TRBV5-1, the J call TRBJ2-2, with 9 positions matching TRBD1. Germline CDR1 SGHRS, CDR2 YFSETQ. V gave up 3 bases and J gave up 4 bases; unmatched junction bases: 7. The CDR3 is 16 amino acids. The CDR3 loop is CASSSDGTGPTGELFF. Written as DNA, the CDR3 is TGCGCCAGCAGCTCGGATGGGACAGGGCCCACCGGGGAGCTGTTTTTT.